This T cell receptor (beta chain) comes out of a study of T cell clusters in autoimmune cytopenias. A word on this clonotype: Its cognate antigen is unknown.

Each sample's input was around 250 ng genomic DNA, roughly 38,000 genome equivalents. The CDR3 is made up of 14 amino acids. Multiplex touch-down PCR amplified TRB using TRB-A and TRB-B pools in one tube. TCRdb re-called the multiplex PCR reads; one entry per CDR3 protein, DNA not given. The specimen's table records 6,500 to 8,500 distinct CDR3 sequences. Notes on the study in general: Comparing secondary cytopenia with chronic lymphocytic leukemia showed no cluster-lack signature, apparently masked by lymphoma repertoire. The T cell clusters were defined only in silico, without experimental functional validation.

Sequenced material: peripheral blood. The clonotype was recovered from a human donor with an autoimmune cytopenia or autoimmune hepatitis (not recorded which). V gene TRBV12-3 or TRBV12-4 combines with J gene TRBJ2-7. This CDR3 is CASSLYRASYEQYF.